This TCR beta chain was profiled in a study of identical twins. This clonotype was counted between two and nine times. From the 5' RACE reads, TCRdb called clonotypes with MiXCR, one entry per CDR3 protein. The data show about 260,000 distinct CDR3 sequences, with approximately 7% seen just once and 3% to 4.5% held by the top ten. The CDR3 is 16 residues long. V was shortened by 6 bases and J by 6 bases, with 21 bases between the two germline ends. The same data also went into a second study, on yellow fever vaccine responses in identical twins.

This sequence was found in a woman between 18 and 29 years old in good health. This sequence joins TRBV12-3 or TRBV12-4 and TRBJ2-4, with D possibly being TRBD2 (7 bases). What was sequenced was memory (CD45RO+) T cells sorted from blood. The CDR3 spells CASSTKYREGGNIQYF. In nucleotides, the CDR3 is TGTGCCAGCAGCACCAAATACAGGGAGGGCGGAAACATTCAGTACTTC.